This T cell receptor beta chain was documented in a study of T cells in pancreatic ductal adenocarcinoma. Whole-study findings and limits: Unique clonotypes were around 8-fold more numerous in blood than in tumor. No significant tumor-blood clonality difference; means were about 0.1 and 0.07.

As to this clone: No antigen is known for it.

Surgery without prior neoadjuvant therapy was the treatment of the selected pancreatic ductal adenocarcinoma patients. V lost 4 bases, J lost 4 bases, and 13 bases lay in between. The germline gives CDR1 LNHDA, CDR2 SQIVND (reference sequence). This CDR3 contains 14 residues. Profiling relied on immunoSEQ multiplex PCR, and the TCRdb table lists in-frame clones only, not all of them. Here the sample spans approximately 11,000 clones, 86% being singletons. Source material: PBMCs. The chain carries TRBV19 and TRBJ1-2; D might be TRBD1 (6 bases). The receptor was isolated from a human donor with pancreatic ductal adenocarcinoma. The CDR3 region is CASSTGGQLYGYTF. As DNA, the CDR3 is TGTGCCAGTAGTACAGGAGGACAGCTCTATGGCTACACCTTC. The whole variable domain, filled in from reference TRBV19 and TRBJ1-2, reads DGGITQSPKYLFRKEGQNVTLSCEQNLNHDAMYWYRQDPGQGLRLIYYSQIVNDFQKGDIAEGYSVSREKKESFPLTVTSAQKNPTAFYLCASSTGGQLYGYTFGSGTRLTVV.